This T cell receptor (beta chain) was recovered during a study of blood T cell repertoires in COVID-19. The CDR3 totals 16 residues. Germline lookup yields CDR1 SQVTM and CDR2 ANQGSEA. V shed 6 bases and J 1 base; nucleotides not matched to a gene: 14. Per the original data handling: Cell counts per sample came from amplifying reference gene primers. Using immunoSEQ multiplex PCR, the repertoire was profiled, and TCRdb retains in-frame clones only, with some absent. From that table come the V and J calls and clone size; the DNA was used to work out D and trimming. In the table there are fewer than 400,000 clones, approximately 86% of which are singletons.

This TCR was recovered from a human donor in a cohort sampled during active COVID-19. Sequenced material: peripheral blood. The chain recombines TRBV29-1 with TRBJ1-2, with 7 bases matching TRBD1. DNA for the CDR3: TGCAGCGTCGATTCCGCGACAGGGAAAGATAACTATGGCTACACCTTC. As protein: CSVDSATGKDNYGYTF.